The clone carrying this T cell receptor beta chain has just one count. What it recognizes is unknown. Described treatment: oral pan-JAK inhibitor, 5-10 mg twice daily. As part of sample collection, lesional scalp punch biopsies and peripheral blood were taken from alopecia areata patients. Investigators isolated RNA and reverse transcribed it into cDNA to act as the sequencing template. Some clones are missing from TCRdb's copy, which holds only in-frame ones; the method was immunoSEQ multiplex PCR. Of roughly 180,000 clones in the sample, around 56% were seen once. CDR1 and CDR2 from the germline V gene are GTSNPN and SVGIG (reference sequence). The CDR3 is 11 residues long. V shed 5 bases and J shed 4 bases, with 9 bases lying between them. This sample is part of a study of CD8+ T cells in alopecia areata. Study in general: Percent of scalp involved defined treated patients' severity scores. Study-wide findings and caveats: For lesional scalp, especially alopecia totalis/universalis, clonality was higher than in normal scalp.

This receptor was identified in a human donor with alopecia areata. The chain combines TRBV30 with TRBJ2-7; D may be TRBD1 (5 bases). This specimen was CD4+ T cells sorted from blood, taken at week 4, from a patient treated with tofacitinib. The CDR3 DNA sequence: TGTGCCTGGGGGGCAACGTACGAGCAGTACTTC. As protein: CAWGATYEQYF.